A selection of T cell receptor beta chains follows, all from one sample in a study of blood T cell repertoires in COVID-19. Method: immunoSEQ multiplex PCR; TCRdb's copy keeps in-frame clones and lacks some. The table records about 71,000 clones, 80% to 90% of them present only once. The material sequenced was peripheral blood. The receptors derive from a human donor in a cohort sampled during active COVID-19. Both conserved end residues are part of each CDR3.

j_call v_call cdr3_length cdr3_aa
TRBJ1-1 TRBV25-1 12 CASSEQGIEAFF
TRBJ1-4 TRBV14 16 CASSQFPGQVKEKLFF
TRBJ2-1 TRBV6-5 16 CASSLGLADYYNEQFF
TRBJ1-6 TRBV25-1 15 CASSNTGTGYSPLHF
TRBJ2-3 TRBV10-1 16 CASSEGGRPTTDTQYF
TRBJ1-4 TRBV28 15 CASSLGDRIWEKLFF
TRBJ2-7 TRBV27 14 CASSSTSGGYEQYF
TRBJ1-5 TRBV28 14 CASSSLLSNQPQHF
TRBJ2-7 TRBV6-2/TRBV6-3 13 CASSRTGSYEQYF
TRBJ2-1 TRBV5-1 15 CASSARAQGVNEQFF
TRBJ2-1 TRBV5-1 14 CASSLRRGNNEQFF
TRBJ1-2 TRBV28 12 CASTKVGGGYTF
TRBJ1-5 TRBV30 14 CAWNQGVSNQPQHF
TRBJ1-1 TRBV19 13 CASSWTGDTEAFF
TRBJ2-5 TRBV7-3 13 CASSLTSAETQYF
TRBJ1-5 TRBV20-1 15 CSASKGDRGFQPQHF
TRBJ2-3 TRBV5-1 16 CASSLGMRQSADTQYF
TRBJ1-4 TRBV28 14 CASSRQGGSRELFF
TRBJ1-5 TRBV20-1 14 CSASWAASNQPQHF
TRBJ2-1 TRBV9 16 CASSSPSGGPSNEQFF
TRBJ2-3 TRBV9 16 CASSARSGTSGSTQYF
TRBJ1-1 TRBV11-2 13 CASSSRAGTEAFF
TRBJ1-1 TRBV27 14 CASSLRGGYTEAFF
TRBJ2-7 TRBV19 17 CASSSIQREGPPYEQYF
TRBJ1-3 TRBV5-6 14 CASSFREPGNTIYF